The rows below give T cell receptor beta chains drawn from one sample of a study of regulatory T cells in long-lasting Graves disease. TCRdb used MiXCR to reprocess the multiplex PCR reads, holding one entry per CDR3 protein. In the table there are 250,000 or so distinct CDR3 sequences, approximately 20% of which are singletons. The same data also went into a second study, on T cells in Graves' hyperthyroidism and ophthalmopathy.

The source was peripheral blood mononuclear cells (PBMCs), collected at new diagnosis, from a patient treated with antithyroid drugs. These receptors originate from a woman aged 25 to 39 with Graves disease. The CDR3 runs from the conserved cysteine through the conserved F or W. Each record gives: D gene, clone size, V gene, J gene, CDR3 protein, CDR3 DNA. The D gene is left open where the match is weak. For some rows the clone size is stated as once, few or many, or as a class when expanded; others skip it.

TRBD1	many	TRBV5-5	TRBJ2-7	CASRPWDRAYEQYF	TGTGCCAGCAGACCGTGGGACAGAGCCTACGAGCAGTACTTC
NA	many	TRBV3-1	TRBJ2-7	CASSQSSYEQYF	TGTGCCAGCAGCCAAAGCTCCTACGAGCAGTACTTC
NA	many	TRBV19	TRBJ1-1	CASSTLRGARVYEAFF	TGTGCCAGTAGTACCCTGAGGGGGGCCAGGGTATACGAAGCTTTCTTT
TRBD1	many	TRBV24-1	TRBJ2-3	CATSATDRGPTSTDTQYF	TGTGCCACCAGTGCCACGGACAGGGGACCAACTAGCACAGATACGCAGTATTTT
NA	many	TRBV10-1	TRBJ2-3	CASREGVGTDTQYF	TGCGCCAGCAGGGAGGGGGTCGGCACAGATACGCAGTATTTT
NA	many	TRBV7-2	TRBJ1-2	CASSPGTPYGYTF	TGTGCCAGCAGCCCCGGGACACCTTATGGCTACACCTTC
NA	many	TRBV6-1	TRBJ2-7	CASAMGSDYEQYF	TGTGCCAGCGCCATGGGGTCTGACTACGAGCAGTACTTC
NA	many	TRBV3-1	TRBJ1-1	CASSKGGGTEAFF	TGTGCCAGCAGCAAAGGTGGAGGCACTGAAGCTTTCTTT
TRBD2	many	TRBV28	TRBJ2-1	CASRERGGYNEQFF	TGTGCCAGCAGAGAGCGGGGGGGCTACAATGAGCAGTTCTTC
NA	NA	TRBV18	TRBJ1-3	CASSPSGNTIYF	TGTGCCAGCTCACCATCTGGAAACACCATATATTTT
TRBD1	many	TRBV20-1	TRBJ2-1	CSARVRGGTNEQFF	TGCAGTGCTAGAGTTAGAGGGGGCACGAATGAGCAGTTCTTC
TRBD1	NA	TRBV7-9	TRBJ1-2	CASSLGGTANYGYAF	TGTGCCAGCAGCTTAGGTGGGACAGCTAACTATGGCTACGCCTTC
TRBD2	NA	TRBV6-1	TRBJ2-7	CASWTRSGEQYF	TGTGCCAGCTGGACTAGGAGTGGCGAGCAGTACTTC
NA	few	TRBV6-2/TRBV6-3	TRBJ1-2	CASSYSMRSSITGYTF	TGTGCCAGCAGTTACTCGATGCGCAGCTCTATTACTGGCTACACCTTC
TRBD1	many	TRBV20-1	TRBJ2-7	CSANSDRGAYEQYF	TGCAGTGCCAACTCTGACAGGGGGGCCTACGAGCAGTACTTC
TRBD1	NA	TRBV5-6	TRBJ1-3	CASSLEQGARNTIYF	TGTGCCAGCAGCTTGGAACAGGGGGCGCGGAACACCATATATTTT
NA	many	TRBV5-1	TRBJ2-7	CASSARPDHEQYF	TGCGCCAGCAGCGCCCGACCTGACCACGAGCAGTACTTC
TRBD1	NA	TRBV6-4	TRBJ1-6	CASSEDRGPLHF	TGTGCCAGCAGTGAGGACAGGGGGCCTCTCCACTTT
NA	many	TRBV4-1	TRBJ1-5	CASSLPGNNQPQHF	TGCGCCAGCAGCCTCCCGGGGAACAATCAGCCCCAGCATTTT
NA	many	TRBV7-9	TRBJ1-1	CASSLARAMNTEAFF	TGTGCCAGCAGCTTAGCCAGGGCTATGAACACTGAAGCTTTCTTT
NA	many	TRBV6-1	TRBJ1-4	CASSVRTVEKLFF	TGTGCCAGCAGTGTACGGACAGTGGAAAAACTGTTTTTT
TRBD2	many	TRBV9	TRBJ2-3	CASSERLAASTDTQYF	TGTGCCAGCAGCGAGCGACTAGCGGCTAGCACAGATACGCAGTATTTT
NA	many	TRBV11-2	TRBJ2-5	CASSPTHLAKETQYF	TGTGCCAGCAGTCCTACCCACCTAGCGAAGGAGACCCAGTACTTC
NA	many	TRBV3-1	TRBJ2-7	CASSQAYDEQYF	TGTGCCAGCAGCCAAGCATATGACGAGCAGTACTTC
TRBD1	many	TRBV18	TRBJ1-1	CASSHRMEGARGTEAFF	TGTGCCAGCTCACACCGGATGGAGGGGGCAAGGGGCACTGAAGCTTTCTTT
NA	many	TRBV9	TRBJ1-1	CASSVGDTMNTEAFF	TGTGCCAGCAGCGTAGGGGACACCATGAACACTGAAGCTTTCTTT
TRBD1	NA	TRBV28	TRBJ1-5	CASRDRGGNQPQHF	TGTGCCAGCAGGGACAGGGGTGGCAATCAGCCCCAGCATTTT
NA	many	TRBV6-5	TRBJ2-7	CASSYSGSYEQYF	TGTGCCAGCAGTTACTCTGGGAGCTACGAGCAGTACTTC
TRBD1	many	TRBV9	TRBJ1-2	CASSMNRGQGYGYTF	TGTGCCAGCAGCATGAACAGGGGGCAGGGCTATGGCTACACCTTC
NA	many	TRBV11-2	TRBJ1-2	CASSLGGSRREYGYTF	TGTGCCAGCAGCTTAGGTGGGTCGCGCAGAGAATATGGCTACACCTTC
NA	many	TRBV2	TRBJ1-3	CASSEIRSSGNTIYF	TGTGCCAGCAGTGAAATCAGATCCTCTGGAAACACCATATATTTT
NA	many	TRBV5-1	TRBJ1-1	CASSLEWEITEAFF	TGCGCCAGCAGCTTGGAATGGGAGATCACTGAAGCTTTCTTT
TRBD1	few	TRBV28	TRBJ2-7	CASSLLSQGVGEQYF	TGTGCCAGCAGTTTATTAAGTCAGGGGGTGGGCGAGCAGTACTTC
TRBD1	many	TRBV3-1	TRBJ1-2	CASSHWTGFYGYTF	TGTGCCAGCAGCCATTGGACAGGGTTCTATGGCTACACCTTC
TRBD1	many	TRBV6-2/TRBV6-3	TRBJ1-1	CASNRGIGEAFF	TGTGCCAGCAACAGGGGGATCGGTGAAGCTTTCTTT
NA	NA	TRBV7-2	TRBJ2-1	CASSLVGSEQFF	TGTGCCAGCAGCTTAGTGGGGAGTGAGCAGTTCTTC
NA	few	TRBV10-3	TRBJ1-3	CAISGGMGAGNTIYF	TGTGCCATCAGTGGGGGGATGGGGGCTGGAAACACCATATATTTT
NA	many	TRBV13	TRBJ2-3	CASSLVPGATDTQYF	TGTGCCAGCAGCTTGGTCCCCGGAGCCACAGATACGCAGTATTTT
TRBD1	NA	TRBV9	TRBJ1-3	CASSAGTGAGNTIYF	TGTGCCAGCAGCGCGGGGACAGGTGCTGGAAACACCATATATTTT
TRBD1	few	TRBV25-1	TRBJ1-2	CASSEHLTGGYGYTF	TGTGCCAGCAGTGAACACCTAACAGGGGGCTATGGCTACACCTTC
NA	few	TRBV12-5	TRBJ2-5	CASGLEGPKTQYF	TGTGCTAGTGGTTTAGAAGGCCCCAAGACCCAGTACTTC
NA	NA	TRBV19	TRBJ1-4	CASSMSGGRGEKLFF	TGTGCCAGTAGTATGTCCGGGGGCAGAGGTGAAAAACTGTTTTTT
NA	many	TRBV6-1	TRBJ1-1	CASTTTSGDTEAFF	TGTGCCAGCACTACCACCTCAGGGGACACTGAAGCTTTCTTT
TRBD1	many	TRBV2	TRBJ2-3	CASRAGTGGDTQYF	TGTGCCAGCCGAGCCGGGACAGGGGGAGATACGCAGTATTTT
NA	many	TRBV6-1	TRBJ1-3	CASRPRGSSSGNTIYF	TGTGCCAGCAGGCCAAGGGGCTCGAGCTCTGGAAACACCATATATTTT
NA	NA	TRBV12-3/TRBV12-4	TRBJ1-2	CASSTSYLTSYGYTF	TGTGCCAGCAGCACCTCGTACCTAACCAGCTATGGCTACACCTTC
TRBD2	many	TRBV7-9	TRBJ2-5	CASSLALAGVPPKTQYF	TGTGCCAGCAGCTTAGCGCTAGCGGGGGTACCTCCTAAGACCCAGTACTTC
NA	many	TRBV14	TRBJ1-2	CASSQDEGGYGYTF	TGTGCCAGCAGCCAAGACGAAGGGGGCTATGGCTACACCTTC
NA	many	TRBV5-1	TRBJ1-6	CASSREGGYSPLHF	TGCGCCAGCAGCCGGGAAGGGGGTTACTCACCCCTCCACTTT
NA	many	TRBV5-1	TRBJ1-2	CASSLEVEDYGYTF	TGCGCCAGCAGCTTGGAGGTAGAAGACTATGGCTACACCTTC